These T cell receptor beta chains were read from a single sample in a study of PD-1 blockade in mismatch repair-deficient tumors. Here immunoSEQ multiplex PCR was the method, and the copy in TCRdb shows in-frame clones only, minus some. This repertoire shows some 100,000 clones, 65% to 85% found once; its top ten account for around 6.5%. Sequenced material: peripheral blood, taken roughly 35 weeks after starting pembrolizumab. These receptors all stem from an adult with mismatch repair-deficient cancer. CDR3s include the opening cysteine and the closing phenylalanine or tryptophan.

j_call v_call cdr3_aa
TRBJ2-1 TRBV6-5 CASSPPAGGFSEQFF
TRBJ2-5 TRBV2 CASKGTSGEQETQYF
TRBJ2-2 TRBV2 CASSYSSNTGELFF
TRBJ2-5 TRBV7-8 CASSPLVPAPGAETQYF
TRBJ2-7 TRBV5-1 CASSLPSYEQYF
TRBJ2-2 TRBV5-1 CASSQRTGDNTGELFF
TRBJ1-1 TRBV10-3 CAISEGGQPAFF
TRBJ2-7 TRBV28 CASRLTFSHEQYF
TRBJ2-2 TRBV15 CATSRQGQNTGELFF
TRBJ1-4 TRBV30 CAWSLPGQGRPKLFF
TRBJ2-7 TRBV7-9 CASSQGPRYEQYF
TRBJ2-1 TRBV2 CASSRAGASYNEQFF
TRBJ2-1 TRBV18 CASSPPSSGSHEQFF
TRBJ2-6 TRBV5-1 CASSLGESGANVLTF
TRBJ1-5 TRBV5-4 CASSVDRSQPQHF
TRBJ1-2 TRBV5-6 CASSLISGGWGYTF
TRBJ2-7 TRBV11-1 CASSLFPGRAYEQYF
TRBJ2-7 TRBV7-9 CASSLSGLAHEQYF
TRBJ2-3 TRBV7-2 CASSSQGGWLDTQYF
TRBJ1-1 TRBV30 CAWSAKAGFTEAFF
TRBJ2-6 TRBV7-9 CASSFAGANVLTF
TRBJ2-5 TRBV7-9 CASSLNRLAQETQYF
TRBJ2-1 TRBV5-4 CASSLDGTTLDEQFF
TRBJ2-1 TRBV28 CASAGGSSYNEQFF
TRBJ2-1 TRBV4-1 CASSQGGTSGIRYNEQFF
TRBJ1-3 TRBV5-6 CASSSLKDRGLYSGNTIYF
TRBJ1-2 TRBV28 CASSPLANQGAYGYTF
TRBJ2-7 TRBV4-1 CASSLVTSGRLYEQYF
TRBJ2-7 TRBV18 CASSPGTSSYEQYF
TRBJ2-2 TRBV13 CASSSPSYMGGTGELFF
TRBJ2-2 TRBV7-8 CASSYAHAQGRNTGELFF
TRBJ1-2 TRBV30 CAWGLSGGLGYTF
TRBJ2-7 TRBV2 CASSVEIPGSYEQYF
TRBJ2-1 TRBV6-5 CASSSGSHYWNEQFF
TRBJ1-4 TRBV4-3 CASSQPAIPGQGRNEKLFF
TRBJ2-5 TRBV18 CASSPPSGERETQYF
TRBJ2-1 TRBV4-1 CASSTRDRSYNEQFF
TRBJ1-2 TRBV7-9 CASSFPKGVYGYTF
TRBJ2-7 TRBV27 CASTLTSRGASYEQYF
TRBJ1-5 TRBV4-1 CASSPLGRGADQPQHF
TRBJ1-1 TRBV14 CASSPGTGIEAFF
TRBJ2-1 TRBV5-8 CASSLTSGTYNEQFF
TRBJ1-1 TRBV19 CASSRDTEAFF
TRBJ1-3 TRBV12-5 CASGLWYSGNTIYF